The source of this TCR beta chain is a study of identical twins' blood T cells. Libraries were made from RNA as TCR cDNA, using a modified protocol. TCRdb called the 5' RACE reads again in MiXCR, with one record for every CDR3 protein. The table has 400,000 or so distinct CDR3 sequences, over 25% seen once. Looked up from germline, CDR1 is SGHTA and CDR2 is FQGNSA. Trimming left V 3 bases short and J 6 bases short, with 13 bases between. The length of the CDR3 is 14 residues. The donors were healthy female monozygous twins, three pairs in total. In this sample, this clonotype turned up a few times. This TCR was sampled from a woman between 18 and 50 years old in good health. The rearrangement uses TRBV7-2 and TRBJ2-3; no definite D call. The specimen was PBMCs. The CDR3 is CASSFSASPDTQYF. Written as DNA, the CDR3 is TGTGCCAGCAGCTTTTCAGCTTCCCCCGATACGCAGTATTTT.